Ten or more counts support the clone carrying this TCR beta chain. Its antigen is not identified. These data belong to a study of identical twins. Whole-study results and caveats: For zero-insertion analyses, partial confounding could come from invariant MAIT and iNKT cells. There were fewer insertions in abundant cord blood beta clonotypes, but memory repertoires showed no such pattern.

Each cDNA held unique molecular identifiers, and template switching gave it a universal primer site. TCRdb called the 5' RACE reads again in MiXCR, with one record for every CDR3 protein. The sample lists about 220,000 distinct CDR3 sequences, around 8.1% occurring once. J gave up 2 bases and V 6 bases, and 5 bases lay outside the gene matches. The CDR3 sequence is 13 residues long. Germline assignment: CDR1 SQVTM and CDR2 ANQGSEA. The same specimen was also included in a second study, on yellow fever vaccine responses in identical twins.

The origin of this receptor is a woman between 18 and 30 years old in good health. Sequenced sample: memory (CD45RO+) T cells sorted from blood. V usage is TRBV29-1 and J usage is TRBJ2-3; 7 positions agree with TRBD1. The CDR3 loop is CSVGQVLTDTQYF. CDR3 DNA sequence: TGCAGCGTAGGACAGGTCCTCACAGATACGCAGTATTTT.